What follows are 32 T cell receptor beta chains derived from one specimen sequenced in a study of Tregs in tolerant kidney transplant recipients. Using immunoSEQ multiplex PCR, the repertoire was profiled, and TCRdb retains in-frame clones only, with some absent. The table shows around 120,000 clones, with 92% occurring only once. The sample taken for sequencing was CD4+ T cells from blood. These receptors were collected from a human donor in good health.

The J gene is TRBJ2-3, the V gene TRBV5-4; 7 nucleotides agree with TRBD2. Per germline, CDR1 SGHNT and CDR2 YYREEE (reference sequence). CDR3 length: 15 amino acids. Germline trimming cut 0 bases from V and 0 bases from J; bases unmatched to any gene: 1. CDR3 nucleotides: TGTGCCAGCAGCTTGGGGGGAGGGAGCACAGATACGCAGTATTTT. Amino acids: CASSLGGGSTDTQYF.

This CDR3 is CASSPSGFTDTQYF. CDR3 bases: TGTGCCAGCAGCCCGTCGGGTTTTACAGATACGCAGTATTTT. The rearrangement joins TRBV11-1 to TRBJ2-3; the D is unclear. Germline loops: CDR1 SGHAT, CDR2 FQDESV (reference sequence). The CDR3 extends over 14 amino acids. The V end lost 5 bases, the J end lost 3 bases, and 12 bases lay between the germline ends.

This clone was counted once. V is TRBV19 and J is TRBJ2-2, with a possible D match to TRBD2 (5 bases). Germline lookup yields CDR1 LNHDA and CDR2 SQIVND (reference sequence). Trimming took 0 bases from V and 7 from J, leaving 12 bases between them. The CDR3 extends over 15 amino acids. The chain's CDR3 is CASSIEAGVGGELFF. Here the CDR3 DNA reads TGTGCCAGTAGTATAGAAGCCGGGGTGGGCGGGGAGCTGTTTTTT.

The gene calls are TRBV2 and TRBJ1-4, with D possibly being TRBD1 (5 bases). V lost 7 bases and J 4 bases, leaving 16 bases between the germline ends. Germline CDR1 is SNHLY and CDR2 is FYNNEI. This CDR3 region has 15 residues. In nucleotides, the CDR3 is TGTGCCAGCAAGCGGCAGGGAGGGAGTAATGAAAAACTGTTTTTT. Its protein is CASKRQGGSNEKLFF.

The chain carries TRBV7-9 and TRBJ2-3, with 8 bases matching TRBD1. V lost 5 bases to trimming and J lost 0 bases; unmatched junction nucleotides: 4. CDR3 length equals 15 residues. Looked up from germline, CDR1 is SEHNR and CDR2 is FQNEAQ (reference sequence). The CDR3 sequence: CASSLGQVSTDTQYF. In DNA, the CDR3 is TGTGCCAGCAGCCTGGGACAGGTGAGCACAGATACGCAGTATTTT.

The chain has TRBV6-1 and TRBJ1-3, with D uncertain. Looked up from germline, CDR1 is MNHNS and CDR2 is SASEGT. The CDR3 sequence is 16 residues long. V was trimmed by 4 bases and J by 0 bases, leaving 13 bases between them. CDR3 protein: CASSVSVRISGNTIYF. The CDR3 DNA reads TGTGCCAGCAGTGTTTCGGTGCGGATCTCTGGAAACACCATATATTTT.

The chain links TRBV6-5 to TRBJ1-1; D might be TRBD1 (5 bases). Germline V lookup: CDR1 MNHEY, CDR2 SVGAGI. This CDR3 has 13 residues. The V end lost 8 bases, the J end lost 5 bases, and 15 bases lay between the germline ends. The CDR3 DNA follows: TGTGCCAGCCGGTTAGGGGACCGTACTGAAGCTTTCTTT. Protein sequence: CASRLGDRTEAFF.

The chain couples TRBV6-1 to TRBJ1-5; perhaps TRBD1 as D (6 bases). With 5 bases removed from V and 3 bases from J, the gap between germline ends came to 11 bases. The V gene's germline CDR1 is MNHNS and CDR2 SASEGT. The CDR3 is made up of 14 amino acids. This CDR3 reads CASSPGTINQPQHF. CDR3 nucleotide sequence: TGTGCCAGCAGTCCCGGGACAATCAATCAGCCCCAGCATTTT.

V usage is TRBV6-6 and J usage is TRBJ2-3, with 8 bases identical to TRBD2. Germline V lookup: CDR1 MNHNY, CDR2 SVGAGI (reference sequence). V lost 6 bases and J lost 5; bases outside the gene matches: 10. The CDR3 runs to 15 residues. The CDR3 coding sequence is TGTGCCAGCAGAGCGAGCGGGAGATTGGAAGATACGCAGTATTTT. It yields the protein CASRASGRLEDTQYF.

CDR3 sequence reads: CASSSTLTGVNYGYTF. Here the CDR3 DNA reads TGTGCCAGCAGTTCAACCCTCACAGGGGTTAACTATGGCTACACCTTC. V gene TRBV27 combines with J gene TRBJ1-2; the match to TRBD1 covers 7 bases. This CDR3 spans 16 amino acids. CDR1 is MNHEY and CDR2 is SMNVEV in the germline V gene (reference sequence). Trimming cost V 4 bases and J 1 base; bases outside gene matches: 9.

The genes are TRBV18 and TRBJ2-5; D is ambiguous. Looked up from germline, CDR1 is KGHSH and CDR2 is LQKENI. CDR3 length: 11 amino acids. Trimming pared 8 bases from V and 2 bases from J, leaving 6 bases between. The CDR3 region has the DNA TGTGCCAGCGCCAAACAAGAGACCCAGTACTTC. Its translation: CASAKQETQYF.

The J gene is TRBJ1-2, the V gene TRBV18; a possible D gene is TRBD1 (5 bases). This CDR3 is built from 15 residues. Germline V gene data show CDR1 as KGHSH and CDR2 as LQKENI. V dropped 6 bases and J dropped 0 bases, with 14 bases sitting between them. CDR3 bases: TGTGCCAGCTCCCCGTGGGGGACTTCTAACTATGGCTACACCTTC. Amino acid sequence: CASSPWGTSNYGYTF.

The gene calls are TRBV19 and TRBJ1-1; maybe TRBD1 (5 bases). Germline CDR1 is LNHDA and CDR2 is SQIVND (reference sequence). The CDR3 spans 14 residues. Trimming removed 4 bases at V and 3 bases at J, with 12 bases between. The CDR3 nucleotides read TGTGCCAGTAGTAAGGGGAGCATCGACACTGAAGCTTTCTTT. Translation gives CASSKGSIDTEAFF.

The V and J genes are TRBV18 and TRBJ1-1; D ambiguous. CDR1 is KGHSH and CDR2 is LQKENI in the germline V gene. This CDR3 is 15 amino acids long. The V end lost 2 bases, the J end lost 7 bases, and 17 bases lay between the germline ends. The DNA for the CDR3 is TGTGCCAGCTCACCAGGTATAGACCCCGGCAGTGAAGCTTTCTTT. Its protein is CASSPGIDPGSEAFF.

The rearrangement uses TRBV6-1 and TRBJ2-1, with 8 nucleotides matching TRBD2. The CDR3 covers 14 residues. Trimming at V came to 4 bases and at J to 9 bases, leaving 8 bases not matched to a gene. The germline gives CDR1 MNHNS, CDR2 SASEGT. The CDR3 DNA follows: TGTGCCAGCAGTGGCGGGACTAGAGGAGTTGAGCAGTTCTTC. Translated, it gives CASSGGTRGVEQFF.

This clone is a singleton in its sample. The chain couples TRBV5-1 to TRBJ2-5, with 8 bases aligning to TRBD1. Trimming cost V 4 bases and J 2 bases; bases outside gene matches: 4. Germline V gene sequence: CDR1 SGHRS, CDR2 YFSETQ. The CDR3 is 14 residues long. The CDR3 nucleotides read TGCGCCAGCAGCCTAAGGACAGGGCAAGAGACCCAGTACTTC. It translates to CASSLRTGQETQYF.

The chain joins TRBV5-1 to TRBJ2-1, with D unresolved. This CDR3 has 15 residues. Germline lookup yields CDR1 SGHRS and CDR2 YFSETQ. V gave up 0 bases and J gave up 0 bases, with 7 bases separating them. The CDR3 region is CASSLAAGSYNEQFF. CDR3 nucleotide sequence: TGCGCCAGCAGCTTGGCGGCAGGCTCCTACAATGAGCAGTTCTTC. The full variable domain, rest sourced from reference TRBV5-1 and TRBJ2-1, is KAGVTQTPRYLIKTRGQQVTLSCSPISGHRSVSWYQQTPGQGLQFLFEYFSETQRNKGNFPGRFSGRQFSNSRSEMNVSTLELGDSALYLCASSLAAGSYNEQFFGPGTRLTVL.

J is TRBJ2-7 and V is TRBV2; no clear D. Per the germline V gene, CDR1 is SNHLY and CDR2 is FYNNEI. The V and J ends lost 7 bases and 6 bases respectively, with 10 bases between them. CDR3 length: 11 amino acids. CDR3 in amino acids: CASKALAEQYF. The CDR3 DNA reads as TGTGCCAGCAAGGCGCTGGCCGAGCAGTACTTC.

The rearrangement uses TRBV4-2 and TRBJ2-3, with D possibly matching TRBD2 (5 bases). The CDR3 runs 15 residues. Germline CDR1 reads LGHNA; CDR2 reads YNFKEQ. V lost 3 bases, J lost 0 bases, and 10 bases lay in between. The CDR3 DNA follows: TGTGCCAGCAGCCAGGCAGCGGCTAGCACAGATACGCAGTATTTT. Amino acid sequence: CASSQAAASTDTQYF.

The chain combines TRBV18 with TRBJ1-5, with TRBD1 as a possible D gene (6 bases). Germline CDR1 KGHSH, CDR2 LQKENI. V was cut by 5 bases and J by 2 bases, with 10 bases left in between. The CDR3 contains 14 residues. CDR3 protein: CASSGGLGNQPQHF. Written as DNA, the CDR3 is TGTGCCAGCTCAGGGGGGCTGGGCAATCAGCCCCAGCATTTT.

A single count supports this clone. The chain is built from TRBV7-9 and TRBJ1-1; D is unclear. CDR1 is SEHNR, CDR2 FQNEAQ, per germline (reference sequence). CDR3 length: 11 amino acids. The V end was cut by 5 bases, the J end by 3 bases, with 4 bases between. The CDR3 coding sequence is TGTGCCAGCAGCCCCTACACTGAAGCTTTCTTT. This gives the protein CASSPYTEAFF.

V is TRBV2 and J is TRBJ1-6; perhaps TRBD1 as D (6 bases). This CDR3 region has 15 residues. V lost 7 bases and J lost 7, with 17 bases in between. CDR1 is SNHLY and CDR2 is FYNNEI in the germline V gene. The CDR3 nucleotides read TGTGCCAGCAATGGCCGGACAGTGGGGAATTCACCCCTCCACTTT. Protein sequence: CASNGRTVGNSPLHF.

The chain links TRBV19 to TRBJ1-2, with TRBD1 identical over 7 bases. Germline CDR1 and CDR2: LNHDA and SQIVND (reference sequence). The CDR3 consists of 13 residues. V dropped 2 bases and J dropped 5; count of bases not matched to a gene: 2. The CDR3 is CASSITGQYGYTF. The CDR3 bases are TGTGCCAGTAGTATAACGGGACAGTATGGCTACACCTTC. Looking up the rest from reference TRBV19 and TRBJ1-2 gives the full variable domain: DGGITQSPKYLFRKEGQNVTLSCEQNLNHDAMYWYRQDPGQGLRLIYYSQIVNDFQKGDIAEGYSVSREKKESFPLTVTSAQKNPTAFYLCASSITGQYGYTFGSGTRLTVV.

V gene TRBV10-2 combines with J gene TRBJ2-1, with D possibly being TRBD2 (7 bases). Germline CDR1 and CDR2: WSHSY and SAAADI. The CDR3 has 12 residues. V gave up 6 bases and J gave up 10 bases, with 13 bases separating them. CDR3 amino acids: CASSGGPREQFF. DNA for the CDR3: TGCGCCAGCAGCGGGGGGCCCAGGGAGCAGTTCTTC.

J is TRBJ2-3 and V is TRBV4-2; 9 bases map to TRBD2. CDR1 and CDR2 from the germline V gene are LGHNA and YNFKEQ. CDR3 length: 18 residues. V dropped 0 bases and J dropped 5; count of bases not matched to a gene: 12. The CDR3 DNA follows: TGTGCCAGCAGCCAAGACCTAGGCGGGGGGGGATTTGGAGATACGCAGTATTTT. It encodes CASSQDLGGGGFGDTQYF.

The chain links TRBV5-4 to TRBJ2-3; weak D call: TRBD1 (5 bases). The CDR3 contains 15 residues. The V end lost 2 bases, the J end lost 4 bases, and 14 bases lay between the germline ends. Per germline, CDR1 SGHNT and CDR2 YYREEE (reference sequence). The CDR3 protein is CASSFDQGNADTQYF. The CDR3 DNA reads TGTGCCAGCAGCTTTGATCAGGGAAACGCAGATACGCAGTATTTT.

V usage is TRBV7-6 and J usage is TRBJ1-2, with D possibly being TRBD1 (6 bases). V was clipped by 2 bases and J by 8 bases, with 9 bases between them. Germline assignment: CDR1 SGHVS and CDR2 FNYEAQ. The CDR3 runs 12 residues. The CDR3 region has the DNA TGTGCCAGCAGCTTACGGACAGCGGGCTACACCTTC. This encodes CASSLRTAGYTF.

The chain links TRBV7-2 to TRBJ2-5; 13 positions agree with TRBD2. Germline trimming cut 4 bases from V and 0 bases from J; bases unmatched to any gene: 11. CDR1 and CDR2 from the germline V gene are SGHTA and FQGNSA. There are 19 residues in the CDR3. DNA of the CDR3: TGTGCCAGCAGCTCCCCCGGGACTAGCGGGACCTTGTACCAAGAGACCCAGTACTTC. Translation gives CASSSPGTSGTLYQETQYF.

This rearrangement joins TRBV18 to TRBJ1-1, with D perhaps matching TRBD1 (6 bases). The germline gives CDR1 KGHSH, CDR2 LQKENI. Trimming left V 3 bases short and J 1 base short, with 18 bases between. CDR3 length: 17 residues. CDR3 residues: CASSPRQDRSTNTEAFF. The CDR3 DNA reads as TGTGCCAGCTCACCTAGACAGGATCGGAGTACGAACACTGAAGCTTTCTTT.

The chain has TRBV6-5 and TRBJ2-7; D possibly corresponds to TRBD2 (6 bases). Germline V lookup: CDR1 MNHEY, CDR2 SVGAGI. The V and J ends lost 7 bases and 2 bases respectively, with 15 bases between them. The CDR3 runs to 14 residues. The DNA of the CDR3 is TGTGCCAGCAAGGGCGGGAAGTGGACCTACGAGCAGTACTTC. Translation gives CASKGGKWTYEQYF.

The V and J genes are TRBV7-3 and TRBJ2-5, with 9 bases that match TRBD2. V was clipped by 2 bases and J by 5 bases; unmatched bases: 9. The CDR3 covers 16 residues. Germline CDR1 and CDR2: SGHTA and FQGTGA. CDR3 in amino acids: CASSLGNSGGGETQYF. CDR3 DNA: TGTGCCAGCAGCTTAGGGAATAGCGGGGGAGGGGAGACCCAGTACTTC.

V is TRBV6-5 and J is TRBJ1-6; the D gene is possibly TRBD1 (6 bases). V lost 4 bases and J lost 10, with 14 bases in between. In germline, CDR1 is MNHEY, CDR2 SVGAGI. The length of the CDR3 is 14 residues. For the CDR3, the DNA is TGTGCCAGCAGTTCGGCGGGGGGCATCTCACCCCTCCACTTT. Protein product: CASSSAGGISPLHF.